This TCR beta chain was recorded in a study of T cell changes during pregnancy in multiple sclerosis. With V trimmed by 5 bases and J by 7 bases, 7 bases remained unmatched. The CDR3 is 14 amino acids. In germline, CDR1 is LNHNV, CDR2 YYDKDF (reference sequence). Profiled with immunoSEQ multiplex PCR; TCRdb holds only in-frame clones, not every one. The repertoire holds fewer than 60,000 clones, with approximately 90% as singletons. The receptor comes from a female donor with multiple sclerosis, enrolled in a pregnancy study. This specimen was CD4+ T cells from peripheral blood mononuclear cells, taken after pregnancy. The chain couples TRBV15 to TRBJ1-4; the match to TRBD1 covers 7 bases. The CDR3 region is CATSGETGFEKLFF. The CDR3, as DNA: TGTGCCACCAGCGGTGAGACAGGGTTTGAAAAACTGTTTTTT.